Below are 27 T cell receptor beta chains sequenced from a single sample in a study of PD-L1 blockade in urothelial cancer. Profiled with immunoSEQ multiplex PCR; TCRdb holds only in-frame clones, not every one. Among around 92,000 clones listed, roughly 90% were seen once. Time point noted: pretreatment peripheral blood. Sequencing used PBMCs, obtained around atezolizumab (anti-PD-L1) treatment. The receptors stem from a woman of 80 years or more with urothelial cancer.

V is TRBV6-1 and J is TRBJ1-1; D gene unclear. V lost 3 bases and J lost 1, with 12 bases in between. Germline assignment: CDR1 MNHNS and CDR2 SASEGT. The length of the CDR3 is 15 residues. CDR3: CASSEMDSRNTEAFF. CDR3 DNA sequence: TGTGCCAGCAGTGAGATGGACTCGCGGAACACTGAAGCTTTCTTT.

The rearrangement joins TRBV9 to TRBJ2-1; the match to TRBD2 covers 9 bases. The CDR3 spans 17 residues. V lost 0 bases to trimming and J lost 6 bases; unmatched junction nucleotides: 10. Germline V gives CDR1 SGDLS, CDR2 YYNGEE. The chain's CDR3 is CASSVAPGGGRANEQFF. CDR3 coding DNA: TGTGCCAGCAGCGTAGCCCCGGGGGGCGGGAGGGCCAATGAGCAGTTCTTC. Combining the CDR3 with reference TRBV9 and TRBJ2-1 gives the whole variable domain DSGVTQTPKHLITATGQRVTLRCSPRSGDLSVYWYQQSLDQGLQFLIQYYNGEERAKGNILERFSAQQFPDLHSELNLSSLELGDSALYFCASSVAPGGGRANEQFFGPGTRLTVL.

CDR3 loop: CSVSTGPRAGELFF. The CDR3 bases are TGCAGCGTCTCAACAGGTCCCCGCGCCGGGGAGCTGTTTTTT. J is TRBJ2-2 and V is TRBV29-1; D may be TRBD1 (5 bases). CDR1 and CDR2 (germline): SQVTM, ANQGSEA. V was cut by 6 bases and J by 6 bases, with 17 bases left in between. The CDR3 sequence is 14 residues long.

This clone was counted many times. This rearrangement joins TRBV2 to TRBJ1-3; D remains ambiguous. Germline V gene lookup returns CDR1 SNHLY and CDR2 FYNNEI. The germline V and J ends were trimmed by 7 bases and 0 bases, with 7 bases remaining between them. This CDR3 is 13 amino acids long. The CDR3, as DNA: TGTGCCAGCATCGGGAACTCTGGAAACACCATATATTTT. This encodes CASIGNSGNTIYF.

The chain combines TRBV5-1 with TRBJ2-2; 10 positions agree with TRBD2. The CDR3 length is 17 residues. The J segment lost 7 bases and the V segment lost 1 base, leaving 10 bases of the junction unmatched. The germline V gene has CDR1 SGHRS and CDR2 YFSETQ. The CDR3 sequence: CASSLMVSGRTGGELFF. In DNA, the CDR3 is TGCGCCAGCAGCTTGATGGTTAGCGGGAGGACAGGCGGGGAGCTGTTTTTT.

The chain has TRBV5-8 and TRBJ1-3; perhaps TRBD1 as D (5 bases). This CDR3 region has 16 residues. V shed 4 bases and J shed 0 bases, with 14 bases lying between them. Germline CDR1 and CDR2: SGHTS and YDEGEE. CDR3 bases: TGTGCCAGCAGCCGCAGGGATACTTACTCTGGAAACACCATATATTTT. Its protein is CASSRRDTYSGNTIYF.

This sequence joins TRBV19 and TRBJ1-1, with no clear D. CDR1 is LNHDA, CDR2 SQIVND, per germline (reference sequence). The germline V and J ends were trimmed by 10 bases and 8 bases, with 14 bases remaining between them. The length of the CDR3 is 11 residues. Here the CDR3 reads CATSTRSEAFF. CDR3 bases: TGTGCCACCTCCACCAGGTCCGAAGCTTTCTTT.

This chain links TRBV5-1 with TRBJ2-3; 10 nucleotides match TRBD1. The V gene end was trimmed by 3 bases and the J gene end by 1 base; junction bases not matched to a gene: 2. CDR3 length equals 15 residues. CDR1 is SGHRS, CDR2 YFSETQ, per germline. CDR3 sequence (DNA): TGCGCCAGCAGCTCCGGACAGGGGGGCACAGATACGCAGTATTTT. Protein sequence: CASSSGQGGTDTQYF.

This clone occurred once. V and J are TRBV28 and TRBJ1-4; maybe TRBD1 (6 bases). The CDR3 spans 14 residues. V lost 8 bases, J lost 4 bases, and 14 bases lay in between. CDR1 and CDR2 (germline): MDHEN, SYDVKM. CDR3 amino acids: CASANTGLNEKLFF. Here the CDR3 DNA reads TGTGCCAGCGCAAATACAGGGCTTAATGAAAAACTGTTTTTT.

The CDR3 loop is CASSKLRGQGNEQFF. The DNA for the CDR3 is TGTGCCAGTAGTAAGTTGAGGGGGCAAGGGAATGAGCAGTTCTTC. V and J are TRBV19 and TRBJ2-1; the match to TRBD1 covers 7 bases. The CDR3 has 15 amino acids. J lost 7 bases, V lost 4 bases, and 10 bases had no gene match. The germline V gene encodes CDR1 LNHDA and CDR2 SQIVND (reference sequence).

V is TRBV13 and J is TRBJ2-7; TRBD2 matches at 12 bases. After removal of 5 bases from V and 4 bases from J, the junction contained 6 bases not matched to a gene. CDR1 PRHDT and CDR2 FYEKMQ come from the germline V gene (reference sequence). This CDR3 has 15 amino acids. DNA for the CDR3: TGTGCCAGCAGCCTTGGACTAGCGGGACTTTACGAGCAGTACTTC. Residues: CASSLGLAGLYEQYF. The whole variable domain, remainder taken from reference TRBV13 and TRBJ2-7, is AAGVIQSPRHLIKEKRETATLKCYPIPRHDTVYWYQQGPGQDPQFLISFYEKMQSDKGSIPDRFSAQQFSDYHSELNMSSLELGDSALYFCASSLGLAGLYEQYFGPGTRLTVT.

This clone was seen only once. This rearrangement joins TRBV19 to TRBJ1-1, with D possibly matching TRBD1 (5 bases). Trimming shortened V by 5 bases and J by 0 bases, and 10 bases separated the two germline ends. There are 14 residues in the CDR3. Looked up from germline, CDR1 is LNHDA and CDR2 is SQIVND (reference sequence). The CDR3, as DNA: TGTGCCAGTAGTGAAGACAGTGTGAACACTGAAGCTTTCTTT. Its translation: CASSEDSVNTEAFF.

The genes are TRBV5-1 and TRBJ2-1, with D possibly being TRBD2 (5 bases). Per the germline V gene, CDR1 is SGHRS and CDR2 is YFSETQ. This CDR3 is built from 15 residues. The V end lost 4 bases, the J end lost 6 bases, and 17 bases lay between the germline ends. The CDR3 region is CASSVGMPRGNEQFF. The CDR3 nucleotides read TGCGCCAGCAGCGTCGGGATGCCACGGGGCAATGAGCAGTTCTTC.

The chain has TRBV10-1 and TRBJ2-7, with TRBD2 matching 8 bases. This CDR3 comprises 14 residues. Germline CDR1 WNHNN, CDR2 SYGVQD (reference sequence). The trim removed 4 bases at V and 5 bases at J, leaving 7 bases unmatched. This CDR3 reads CASSVSGGANEQYF. For the CDR3, the DNA is TGCGCCAGCAGTGTCTCGGGAGGGGCCAACGAGCAGTACTTC.

V and J are TRBV7-3 and TRBJ2-3; TRBD2 agrees at 11 bases. This CDR3 comprises 18 residues. The germline V gene encodes CDR1 SGHTA and CDR2 FQGTGA. Unmatched junction bases numbered 13, after V lost 4 bases and J lost 4 bases. This CDR3 is CASSSRGTSGRGADTQYF. The CDR3 DNA follows: TGTGCCAGCAGCTCTCGCGGGACTAGCGGCCGGGGGGCAGATACGCAGTATTTT.

Only one count was recorded for this clone. The chain uses TRBV7-2 and TRBJ2-3; 10 positions match TRBD2. From germline, CDR1 is SGHTA and CDR2 FQGNSA. This CDR3 comprises 15 residues. Trimming removed 5 bases from V and 4 bases from J; junction bases left unmatched: 6. The CDR3, as DNA: TGTGCCAGCAGCCCTAGCGGGAGTTGGTCAGATACGCAGTATTTT. Amino acids: CASSPSGSWSDTQYF.

The chain links TRBV27 to TRBJ2-1; tentatively, D is TRBD2 (5 bases). Germline CDR1 and CDR2: MNHEY and SMNVEV (reference sequence). Trimming removed 4 bases from V and 4 bases from J, with 14 bases in between. This CDR3 has 15 amino acids. The CDR3: CASSSGERRYNEQFF. CDR3 DNA: TGTGCCAGCAGTTCCGGGGAGAGAAGGTACAATGAGCAGTTCTTC.

This clone showed up just a few times. This sequence joins TRBV11-2 and TRBJ2-7; 7 nucleotides agree with TRBD2. In germline, CDR1 is SGHAT, CDR2 FQNNGV. V lost 5 bases and J lost 2; bases outside the gene matches: 3. The length of the CDR3 is 13 residues. This CDR3 is CASSRGVTYEQYF. Written as DNA, the CDR3 is TGTGCCAGCAGCCGGGGGGTTACCTACGAGCAGTACTTC.

The chain links TRBV2 to TRBJ2-3; perhaps TRBD1 as D (5 bases). Trimming pared 5 bases from V and 2 bases from J, leaving 11 bases between. Germline loops: CDR1 SNHLY, CDR2 FYNNEI. The CDR3 covers 14 residues. CDR3 nucleotide sequence: TGTGCCAGCAGTTCGCTACAGGCCACAGATACGCAGTATTTT. Translation gives CASSSLQATDTQYF.

The V call is TRBV6-5, the J call TRBJ2-2; TRBD1 is a possible D gene (5 bases). The CDR3 consists of 13 residues. Trimming pared 7 bases from V and 4 bases from J, leaving 10 bases between. CDR1 is MNHEY and CDR2 is SVGAGI in the germline V gene. The CDR3 DNA reads TGTGCCAGCACCCAGGGATTCACCGGGGAGCTGTTTTTT. Its translation: CASTQGFTGELFF.

A note on this clone: One end of the junction varies from germline; a read error may be responsible. V gene TRBV5-4 combines with J gene TRBJ2-3; TRBD2 is a possible D gene (5 bases). There are 14 residues in the CDR3. The germline gives CDR1 SGHNT, CDR2 YYREEE (reference sequence). CDR3 protein: CASSLEPSKDTQYF. CDR3 nucleotide sequence: TGTGCCAGCAGCTTGGAGCCTAGCAAAGATACGCAGTATTTT. The full variable domain, its missing parts supplied by reference TRBV5-4 and TRBJ2-3, is ETGVTQSPTHLIKTRGQQVTLRCSSQSGHNTVSWYQQALGQGPQFIFQYYREEENGRGNFPPRFSGLQFPNYSSELNVNALELDDSALYLCASSLEPSKDTQYFGPGTRLTVL.

The chain links TRBV19 to TRBJ2-7; D remains unclear. The CDR3 sequence is 13 residues long. Trimming cost V 3 bases and J 4 bases, with 10 bases left between them. Germline V gives CDR1 LNHDA, CDR2 SQIVND (reference sequence). This chain's CDR3 is CASSIPGPYEQYF. As DNA, the CDR3 is TGTGCCAGTAGTATCCCGGGTCCGTACGAGCAGTACTTC.

The V and J genes are TRBV7-3 and TRBJ2-3, with 9 bases aligning to TRBD2. Germline lookup yields CDR1 SGHTA and CDR2 FQGTGA. Trimming removed 5 bases from V and 5 bases from J; junction bases left unmatched: 5. The CDR3 consists of 14 residues. The CDR3 DNA is TGTGCCAGCAGCCTTAGCGGGAGAAGAGATACGCAGTATTTT. This sequence encodes CASSLSGRRDTQYF.

This clone was observed once. This sequence joins TRBV9 and TRBJ1-1; D perhaps matches TRBD1 (5 bases). V dropped 0 bases and J dropped 3 bases, with 9 bases sitting between them. The CDR3 is 14 amino acids. The germline V gene has CDR1 SGDLS and CDR2 YYNGEE. The CDR3 sequence: CASSVGGVDTEAFF. The CDR3 nucleotides are TGTGCCAGCAGCGTAGGGGGGGTGGACACTGAAGCTTTCTTT.

This chain links TRBV5-1 with TRBJ2-1, with D unresolved. V lost 1 base to trimming and J lost 6 bases, with 17 bases between them. The CDR3 has 16 residues. Germline CDR1 is SGHRS and CDR2 is YFSETQ. CDR3 residues: CASSLLGRLRGNEQFF. In nucleotides, the CDR3 is TGCGCCAGCAGCTTGCTAGGCCGACTGAGAGGCAATGAGCAGTTCTTC. Based on the CDR3 plus reference TRBV5-1 and TRBJ2-1, the full variable domain is KAGVTQTPRYLIKTRGQQVTLSCSPISGHRSVSWYQQTPGQGLQFLFEYFSETQRNKGNFPGRFSGRQFSNSRSEMNVSTLELGDSALYLCASSLLGRLRGNEQFFGPGTRLTVL.

The V gene is TRBV6-1, the J gene TRBJ2-7, with 11 bases matching TRBD2. CDR1 MNHNS and CDR2 SASEGT come from the germline V gene. The CDR3 is made up of 15 amino acids. With 6 bases clipped from V and 2 bases from J, the junction kept 6 bases outside the gene matches. This chain's CDR3 is CASSSGTSGTYEQYF. CDR3 nucleotides: TGTGCCAGCAGCTCAGGGACTAGCGGAACCTACGAGCAGTACTTC.

This clone was recorded only once. The CDR3 nucleotides are TGTGCCAGCACCCGGGGATTACAGGGTCGCGATGAGCAGTTCTTC. It translates to CASTRGLQGRDEQFF. The rearrangement uses TRBV4-2 and TRBJ2-1, with a tentative D call TRBD1 (6 bases). V lost 7 bases and J 8 bases, leaving 21 bases between the germline ends. The CDR3 consists of 15 residues. Germline CDR1 and CDR2: LGHNA and YNFKEQ.